Detailed here is one T cell receptor beta chain. V was cut by 1 base and J by 2 bases, with 9 bases left in between. This CDR3 region has 14 residues. CDR1 SGHRS and CDR2 YFSETQ come from the germline V gene. This sample was included in a study of cytomegalovirus exposure and HLA in healthy donors. At the level of the study: The same platform as the roughly 670 first-cohort repertoires was used for the 90 to 150 validation repertoires, a later analysis reported.

TCRdb keeps only in-frame clones here, not all; method: immunoSEQ multiplex PCR. The sample consists of around 61,000 clones, over 85% of them appearing once. From the roughly 110-subject validation cohort, which was separate from the roughly 700-subject first cohort, the donors were drawn. The chain joins TRBV5-1 to TRBJ1-1, with D possibly being TRBD1 (6 bases). The receptor comes from a young man in good health and CMV-seronegative. The sequenced material came from PBMCs. DNA of the CDR3: TGCGCCAGCAGCTTGACAGGGTCCAACACTGAAGCTTTCTTT. It codes for CASSLTGSNTEAFF.